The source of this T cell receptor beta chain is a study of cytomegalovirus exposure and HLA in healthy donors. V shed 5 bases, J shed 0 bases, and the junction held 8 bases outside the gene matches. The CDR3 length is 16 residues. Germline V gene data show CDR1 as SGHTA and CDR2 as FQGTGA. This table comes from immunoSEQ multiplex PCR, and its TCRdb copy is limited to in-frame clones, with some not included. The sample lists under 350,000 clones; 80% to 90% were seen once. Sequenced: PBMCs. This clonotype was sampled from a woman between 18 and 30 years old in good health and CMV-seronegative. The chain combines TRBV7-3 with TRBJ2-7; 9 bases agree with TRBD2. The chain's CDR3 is CASSPGTSLTSYEQYF. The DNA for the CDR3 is TGTGCCAGCAGCCCAGGGACTAGCCTAACCTCCTACGAGCAGTACTTC.